This T cell receptor (beta chain) originates from a study of lymphopenia after photon versus proton radiotherapy. Study findings and constraints: Better survival with proton therapy was suggested as possible, not demonstrated.

A note on this clone: Its antigen is as yet unknown.

The CDR3 has 14 amino acids. V was clipped by 0 bases and J by 3 bases, with 9 bases between them. The germline CDR1 and CDR2 sequences are SGHRS and YFSETQ. Sequencing used immunoSEQ multiplex PCR; TCRdb keeps in-frame clones, though not all of them. The data hold under 75,000 clones, with about 90% observed a single time. This chain uses TRBV5-1 with TRBJ1-2; D is unclear. The source is a woman aged 40 to 49 with cholangiocarcinoma. Sequenced here: peripheral blood, sampled from a patient treated with photon-based radiotherapy. The CDR3 region has the DNA TGCGCCAGCAGCTTGGCGACCGGTTACTATGGCTACACCTTC. This encodes CASSLATGYYGYTF.